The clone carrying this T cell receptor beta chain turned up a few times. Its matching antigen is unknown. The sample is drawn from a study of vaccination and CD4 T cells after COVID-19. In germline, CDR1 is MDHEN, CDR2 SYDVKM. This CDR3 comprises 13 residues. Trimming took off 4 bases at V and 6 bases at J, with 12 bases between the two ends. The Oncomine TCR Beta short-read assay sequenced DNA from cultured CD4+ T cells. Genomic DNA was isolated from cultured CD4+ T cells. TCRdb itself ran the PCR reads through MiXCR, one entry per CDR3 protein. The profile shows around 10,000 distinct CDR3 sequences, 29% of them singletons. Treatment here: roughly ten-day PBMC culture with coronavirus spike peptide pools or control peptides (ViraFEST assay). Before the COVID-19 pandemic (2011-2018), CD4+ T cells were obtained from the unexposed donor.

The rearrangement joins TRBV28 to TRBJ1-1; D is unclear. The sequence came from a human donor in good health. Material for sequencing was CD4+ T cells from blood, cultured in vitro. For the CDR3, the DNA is TGTGCCAGCAGTTACCCCAGTGGGGCTGAAGCTTTCTTT. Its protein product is CASSYPSGAEAFF.